This TCR beta chain was sequenced in a study of cytomegalovirus exposure and HLA in healthy donors (dated by TCRdb to 2017 to 2019). In the study overall: According to an earlier analysis of 587 of the donors, about 170 million T cells yielded roughly 110 million unique TCR beta sequences and about 280 Gb of sequence data. Approximately 310 gigabases of sequencing data and tens of millions of unique TCR sequences were included in an early release covering 550 to 800 HLA-typed donors. Among several hundred genotyped donors of the cohort, an average of roughly 230,000 unique TCR beta nucleotide sequences was sequenced per donor, of which about 19% were non-productive. An earlier analysis of about 600 of the donors used high-throughput TCR beta sequencing to judge whether each TCR beta V gene segment behaved as functional or pseudogenic. HLA typing included class I and class II loci at four-digit resolution. The aim of the study was to test whether cataloging public T cell receptors could identify signatures of past pathogen exposure. In a later genetic analysis, genome-wide SNP genotypes for about three fifths of the 666 donors were used, and that subset was treated as a discovery cohort. Besides the first cohort of some 670 subjects, a separate validation cohort made up of roughly 120 different subjects was used. Because of strong linkage in the cohort, five DR-DQ haplotypes were treated as single units for association and clustering. Donor age, sex, ethnicity and CMV serostatus were compiled alongside the repertoire data. The later analysis used no new phenotypic data to find candidate immune exposures, relying instead on TCR beta sequences and their occurrence across donors. The T cell repertoires of 550 to 850 subjects were profiled by immunosequencing and related to cytomegalovirus serostatus. High-throughput TCR immunosequencing, statistical association of individual TCRs with disease status, and machine learning were combined to predict cytomegalovirus infection status. To study patterns of TCR occurrence, a later analysis re-analyzed previously published TCR beta repertoires from more than 550 donors and added high-resolution HLA genotyping. Of the roughly 400 genotyped donors, 65% to 90% were placed in the genetic ancestry cluster associated with self-reported Caucasian donors. All discovery cohort repertoires had been generated on a single sequencing platform. Typing coverage varied by locus: about 629-640 donors for A, B, C, DRB1 and DQB1; roughly 510 for DQA1; over 600 for DPA1; roughly 450 for DPB1.

Sequences SGHAT (CDR1) and FQDESV (CDR2) are obtained from the germline V gene (reference sequence). V sheds 1 base and J sheds 2 bases, leaving 13 bases between their ends. The CDR3 goes from the cysteine to the phenylalanine over 16 residues. Kept here is only the CDR3 DNA, which spans 48 bases and is read in frame from base 1. The cohort consisted of fewer than 700 healthy bone marrow donors. Cohort members were all nominally healthy when sampled, although unrecorded immune exposures were likely present. The donor tested CMV seronegative and was one of the 352 seronegative cohort members. A peripheral blood sample was collected from each donor, and TCR beta sequencing was performed on peripheral blood mononuclear cells. The Qiagen DNeasy Blood Extraction Kit was used to extract genomic DNA from the blood cell samples. The library was obtained by the immunoSEQ multiplex PCR assay. For the multiplex PCR, a mixture combining 60 forward primers for TCR Vbeta segments and 13 reverse primers for TCR Jbeta segments was used. Amplification of the CDR3 region of rearranged TCR beta genes was performed with a multiplex PCR assay on genomic DNA. Amplified TCR beta libraries were sequenced as 87-base-pair reads on the Illumina HiSeq System. Turning to the authors' computational methods: Across the 600 to 700 repertoires, a later analysis counted 80 million or so unique TCR beta chains, around 11 million of which were shared by at least two donors. Raw reads were error-corrected and collapsed into unique sequences by a nearest-neighbor algorithm in which closely related sequences were merged to remove PCR and sequencing errors. V, D and J gene segments were assigned by aligning CDR3 sequences to IMGT reference sequences. For a sequence to be retained, a match of at least six nucleotides was required to both a V gene segment and a J gene segment. Rearrangements were called productive when the CDR3 lacked stop codons and stayed in frame with V and J; all others were non-productive. CDR3 was defined according to IMGT convention as the region running from the second conserved V-encoded cysteine to the conserved J-encoded phenylalanine. The earlier analysis of 450 to 750 of the donors excluded any sequence lacking an unambiguous match to a single V gene segment. An earlier analysis of about 600 of the donors called V segments functional above 56.7% productive rearrangements and segregating when the between-donor standard deviation exceeded 5%. To diagnose cytomegalovirus status from the catalog of TCR beta chain sequences, a statistical classification framework was built. V and J gene assignment, in a later analysis, came from comparing TCR nucleotide sequences with IMGT/GENE-DB human TR gene sequences. The TCRdist pipeline was used in a later analysis to assign CDR3 sequences and most-parsimonious VDJ recombination scenarios. A later analysis defined each TCR beta chain by its CDR3 amino acid sequence plus V-gene family, and excluded reads lacking a unique V-gene family. A later analysis removed 592 highly shared, low-generation-probability nucleotide sequences to deal with suspected cross-contamination and a sequencing artifact. A later analysis calculated a clonal expansion index for each public chain from normalized within-repertoire ranks of inferred template counts. In a later analysis, generation probabilities were computed using a VDJ recombination model fitted to out-of-frame rearrangements, and the results were checked against IGoR. In a later analysis, TCR-TCR, TCR-HLA and TCR-CMV co-occurrence was scored with hypergeometric tests, and a repertoire-size bias correction was applied to TCR pairs. A later analysis estimated false discovery rates by permuting HLA or CMV assignments 20 times. In a later analysis, co-occurring TCRs were grouped using DBSCAN, and TCRdist sequence similarity was added for clustering within HLA-allele-positive subsets. Repertoires with fewer than 30,000 or more than 120,000 public chains were left out of co-occurrence clustering, as were about 5 repertoires with anomalous nucleotide sharing. TCRdb stores this immuneACCESS table with in-frame sequences only. Part of the clones is absent; in the studies checked, under half of the shortfall reflects unresolved V genes, and no reason is known for the rest. The V and J calls and the clone size are those of that table, but D and trimming were determined from the DNA. The sample includes under 250,000 clones, with around 80% observed a single time. The top ten hold over 0.55% of the sample.

With respect to this clone: Its recognized antigen is unknown. One base away there is no much larger clone; base qualities are not given.

The paper as a whole reports these results and caveats: A further reported finding was that TCR beta sequences accurately predicted the HLA-A and HLA-B alleles for most subjects in the first cohort. According to a later analysis, parvovirus B19, influenza, CMV and Epstein-Barr virus appeared linked to several top co-occurrence clusters. This cohort had only TCR beta chains sequenced, and the lack of alpha or paired-chain data limited which features could be detected. The authors suggested that the approach could potentially be extended to other disease states and immunological phenotypes. A later genetic analysis associated a missense DCLRE1C variant with V-gene and J-gene trimming of TCR beta chains, and an independent cohort replicated the association. Three of the identified cytomegalovirus-associated TCR beta chains were confirmed in vitro to be specific for cytomegalovirus antigens. Some IMGT-functional V segments, including TRBV6-2 and TRBV6-3, could not be told apart with the 87-base-pair reads, so those segments were excluded. Linkage disequilibrium might explain the correlated functional status among segregating V segments, but an unknown experimental factor could not be ruled out. The only immune exposure information available for the cohort was CMV serostatus. Compared with equally common non-associated chains, HLA-associated TCR beta chains in a later analysis were more clonally expanded and had lower generation probabilities. The earlier analysis of nearly 600 of the donors excluded over 15 rarely observed V segments, including chromosome 9 orphons, because counts were too low. Across donors, most TCR sequences were observed very rarely, whereas some public TCRs were present in many individuals. According to a later analysis, most CMV-associated TCR beta chains appeared to be HLA-restricted, and the HLA associations seemed to be driven largely by CMV exposure. Assigning TCR associations to individual alleles was difficult when HLA alleles, especially DR and DQ, strongly co-occurred. Because some donors lacked HLA typing at each locus, the association tests relied only on the typed subset. The classifier was reported to diagnose cytomegalovirus status with high specificity and sensitivity in both the original cohort and the validation cohort. A later analysis found that TCR association rates varied across HLA loci, with DRB1 alleles showing the most associated TCRs and HLA-C alleles the fewest. A total of about 150 TCR beta chains were listed by the study as associated with cytomegalovirus. Specific HLA alleles were associated with more than 15,000 TCR beta sequences at a false discovery rate of 0.05 in a later analysis. The sequencing pipeline was judged likely to have produced a cluster of highly shared sequence variants as a technical artifact. Compared with the roughly 710-donor mean, donors in an Asian-associated ancestry cluster had fewer N-insertions in productive TCRs, according to a later genetic analysis. Sequencing depth was assumed to be roughly uniform across donors in the presence/absence analyses, though that assumption may not hold. An earlier analysis of several hundred of the donors showed that most TCR beta V segments appeared in productive rearrangements either about 87% or about 30% of the time, which broadly matched IMGT annotations.

Rearrangement joined TRBV11-1 to TRBJ2-3; TRBD2 is a possible D gene, resting on 5 matching bases. The TCR was taken from a man between 18 and 29 years old in good health and CMV-seronegative. Sequences were obtained from PBMCs. The CDR3 sequence is CASSLGPSGPTDTQYF. The sequenced DNA: TGTGCCAGCAGCTTAGGTCCCAGCGGTCCCACAGATACGCAGTATTTT.